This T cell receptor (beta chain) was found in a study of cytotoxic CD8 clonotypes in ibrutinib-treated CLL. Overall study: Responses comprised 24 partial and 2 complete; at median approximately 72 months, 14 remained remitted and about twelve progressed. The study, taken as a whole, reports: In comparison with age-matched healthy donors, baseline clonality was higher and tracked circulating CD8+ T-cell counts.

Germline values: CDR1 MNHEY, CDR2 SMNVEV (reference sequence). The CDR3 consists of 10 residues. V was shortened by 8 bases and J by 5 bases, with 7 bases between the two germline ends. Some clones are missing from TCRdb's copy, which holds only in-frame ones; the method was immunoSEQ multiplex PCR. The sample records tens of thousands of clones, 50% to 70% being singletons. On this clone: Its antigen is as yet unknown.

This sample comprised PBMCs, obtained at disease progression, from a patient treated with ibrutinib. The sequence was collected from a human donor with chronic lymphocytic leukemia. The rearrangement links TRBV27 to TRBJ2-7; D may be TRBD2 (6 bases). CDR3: CASGRHEQYF. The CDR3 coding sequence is TGTGCCAGCGGGAGGCACGAGCAGTACTTC.